This TCR beta chain is drawn from a study of blood T cell repertoires in COVID-19. The CDR3 extends over 15 amino acids. The V gene's germline CDR1 is WSHSY and CDR2 SAAADI. The ends were cut back, 6 bases at V and 4 bases at J, with 18 bases in the middle. Profiling relied on immunoSEQ multiplex PCR, and the TCRdb table lists in-frame clones only, not all of them. The table has 100,000 to 150,000 clones, approximately 82% seen once. Only one count was recorded for this clone. The rearrangement uses TRBV10-2 and TRBJ1-1; possible D gene TRBD1, 6 bases. This receptor was identified in a man aged 55-75 years with acute or convalescent COVID-19. The sequenced material came from peripheral blood. CDR3 residues: CASRGSGGPGTEAFF. The CDR3 DNA reads TGCGCCAGCAGGGGTTCGGGGGGGCCGGGCACTGAAGCTTTCTTT.